One and the same sample provided the 8 T cell receptor beta chains below, sequenced in a study of early T cells in non-severe SARS-CoV-2 infection. TCRdb itself ran the 5' RACE reads through MiXCR, one entry per CDR3 protein. The table records 60,000 to 75,000 distinct CDR3 sequences, more than 8% of them present only once. This material consisted of whole blood, taken at baseline. The receptors stem from an adult who was a healthcare worker with PCR-confirmed SARS-CoV-2 infection or an uninfected control (not recorded which).

Only a few counts were recorded for this clonotype. V gene TRBV28 combines with J gene TRBJ2-4; a weak D match, TRBD1 (5 bases). V gave up 7 bases and J gave up 2 bases, with 15 bases separating them. Germline values: CDR1 MDHEN, CDR2 SYDVKM. This CDR3 has 15 amino acids. The CDR3 DNA follows: TGTGCCAGCACCCCCGCTCAGGGTTCCAAAAACATTCAGTACTTC. Its protein product is CASTPAQGSKNIQYF.

The chain is built from TRBV12-3 or TRBV12-4 and TRBJ1-6; D may be TRBD1 (5 bases). The CDR3 is made up of 14 amino acids. The V and J ends lost 4 bases and 5 bases respectively, with 9 bases between them. The CDR3 DNA is TGTGCCAGCAGTTGGGACGGAAATAATTCACCCCTCCACTTT. It encodes CASSWDGNNSPLHF.

This clonotype was seen ten or more times. The rearrangement uses TRBV20-1 and TRBJ2-3, with 10 bases fitting TRBD2. CDR3 length: 14 amino acids. Germline CDR1 reads DFQATT; CDR2 reads SNEGSKA (reference sequence). Trimming took 5 bases from V and 0 from J; bases not matched to a gene: 2. As DNA, the CDR3 is TGCAGTGCTGAGACTAGCGGGAGCACAGATACGCAGTATTTT. The encoded protein is CSAETSGSTDTQYF.

This clonotype came up many times. The V and J genes are TRBV12-3 or TRBV12-4 and TRBJ2-1; D is undetermined. The V end lost 10 bases, the J end lost 1 base, and 11 bases lay between the germline ends. This CDR3 has 13 amino acids. Here the CDR3 DNA reads TGTGCCACCCGCTTCGGTTCCTACAATGAGCAGTTCTTC. Protein sequence: CATRFGSYNEQFF.

The chain uses TRBV28 and TRBJ2-7; 7 bases are shared with TRBD1. V dropped 5 bases and J dropped 1; count of bases not matched to a gene: 5. Germline CDR1 is MDHEN and CDR2 is SYDVKM. This CDR3 has 14 amino acids. The CDR3 sequence is CASSVTGQSYEQYF. CDR3 bases: TGTGCCAGCAGTGTGACAGGGCAGTCCTACGAGCAGTACTTC.

This clonotype was found a few times. The CDR3 region has the DNA TGTGCCAGCAGCCAAGACATGGGCACGCAGTATTTT. This encodes CASSQDMGTQYF. The chain employs TRBV7-6 and TRBJ2-3; no clear D. V lost 5 bases to trimming and J lost 9 bases, with 12 bases between them. The CDR3 is 12 residues long. The V gene's germline CDR1 is SGHVS and CDR2 FNYEAQ.

The chain links TRBV6-2 or TRBV6-3 to TRBJ2-1; TRBD2 aligns across 12 bases. The CDR3 extends over 17 amino acids. Germline CDR1 reads MNHEY; CDR2 reads SVGEGT. The junction had 14 bases not matched to a gene; V was cut back by 6 bases and J by 8 bases. CDR3 DNA: TGTGCCAGCAGCCATTCACTAGCGGGAGGCTTTAGGGATGAGCAGTTCTTC. The encoded protein is CASSHSLAGGFRDEQFF.

This clonotype was found many times. The V gene is TRBV30, the J gene TRBJ2-2, with unresolved D. The CDR3 is made up of 15 amino acids. Trimming stripped 7 bases from V and 0 bases from J, with 15 bases between. Germline assignment: CDR1 GTSNPN and CDR2 SVGIG (reference sequence). The CDR3 coding sequence is TGTGCCTTGCGCAGGATGGGTGCGAACACCGGGGAGCTGTTTTTT. Translated: CALRRMGANTGELFF.